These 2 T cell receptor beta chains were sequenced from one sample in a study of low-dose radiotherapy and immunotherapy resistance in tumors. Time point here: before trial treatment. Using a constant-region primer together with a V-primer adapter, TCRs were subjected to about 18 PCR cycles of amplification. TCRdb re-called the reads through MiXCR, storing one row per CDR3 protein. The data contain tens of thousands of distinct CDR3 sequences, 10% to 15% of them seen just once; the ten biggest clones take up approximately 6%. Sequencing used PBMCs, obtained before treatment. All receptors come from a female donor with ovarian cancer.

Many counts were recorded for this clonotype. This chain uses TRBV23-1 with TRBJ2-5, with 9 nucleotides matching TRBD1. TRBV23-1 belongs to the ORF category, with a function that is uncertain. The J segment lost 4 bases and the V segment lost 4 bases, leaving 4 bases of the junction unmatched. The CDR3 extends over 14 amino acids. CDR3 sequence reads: CASSRDRGGETQYF. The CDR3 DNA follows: TGCGCCAGCAGTCGAGACAGGGGGGGAGAGACCCAGTACTTC.

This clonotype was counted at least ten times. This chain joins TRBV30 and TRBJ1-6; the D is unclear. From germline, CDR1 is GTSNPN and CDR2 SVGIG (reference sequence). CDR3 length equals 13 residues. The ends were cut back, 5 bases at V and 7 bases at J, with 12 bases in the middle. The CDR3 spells CAWRSPANSPLHF. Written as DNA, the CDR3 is TGTGCCTGGCGATCACCCGCGAATTCACCCCTCCACTTT.